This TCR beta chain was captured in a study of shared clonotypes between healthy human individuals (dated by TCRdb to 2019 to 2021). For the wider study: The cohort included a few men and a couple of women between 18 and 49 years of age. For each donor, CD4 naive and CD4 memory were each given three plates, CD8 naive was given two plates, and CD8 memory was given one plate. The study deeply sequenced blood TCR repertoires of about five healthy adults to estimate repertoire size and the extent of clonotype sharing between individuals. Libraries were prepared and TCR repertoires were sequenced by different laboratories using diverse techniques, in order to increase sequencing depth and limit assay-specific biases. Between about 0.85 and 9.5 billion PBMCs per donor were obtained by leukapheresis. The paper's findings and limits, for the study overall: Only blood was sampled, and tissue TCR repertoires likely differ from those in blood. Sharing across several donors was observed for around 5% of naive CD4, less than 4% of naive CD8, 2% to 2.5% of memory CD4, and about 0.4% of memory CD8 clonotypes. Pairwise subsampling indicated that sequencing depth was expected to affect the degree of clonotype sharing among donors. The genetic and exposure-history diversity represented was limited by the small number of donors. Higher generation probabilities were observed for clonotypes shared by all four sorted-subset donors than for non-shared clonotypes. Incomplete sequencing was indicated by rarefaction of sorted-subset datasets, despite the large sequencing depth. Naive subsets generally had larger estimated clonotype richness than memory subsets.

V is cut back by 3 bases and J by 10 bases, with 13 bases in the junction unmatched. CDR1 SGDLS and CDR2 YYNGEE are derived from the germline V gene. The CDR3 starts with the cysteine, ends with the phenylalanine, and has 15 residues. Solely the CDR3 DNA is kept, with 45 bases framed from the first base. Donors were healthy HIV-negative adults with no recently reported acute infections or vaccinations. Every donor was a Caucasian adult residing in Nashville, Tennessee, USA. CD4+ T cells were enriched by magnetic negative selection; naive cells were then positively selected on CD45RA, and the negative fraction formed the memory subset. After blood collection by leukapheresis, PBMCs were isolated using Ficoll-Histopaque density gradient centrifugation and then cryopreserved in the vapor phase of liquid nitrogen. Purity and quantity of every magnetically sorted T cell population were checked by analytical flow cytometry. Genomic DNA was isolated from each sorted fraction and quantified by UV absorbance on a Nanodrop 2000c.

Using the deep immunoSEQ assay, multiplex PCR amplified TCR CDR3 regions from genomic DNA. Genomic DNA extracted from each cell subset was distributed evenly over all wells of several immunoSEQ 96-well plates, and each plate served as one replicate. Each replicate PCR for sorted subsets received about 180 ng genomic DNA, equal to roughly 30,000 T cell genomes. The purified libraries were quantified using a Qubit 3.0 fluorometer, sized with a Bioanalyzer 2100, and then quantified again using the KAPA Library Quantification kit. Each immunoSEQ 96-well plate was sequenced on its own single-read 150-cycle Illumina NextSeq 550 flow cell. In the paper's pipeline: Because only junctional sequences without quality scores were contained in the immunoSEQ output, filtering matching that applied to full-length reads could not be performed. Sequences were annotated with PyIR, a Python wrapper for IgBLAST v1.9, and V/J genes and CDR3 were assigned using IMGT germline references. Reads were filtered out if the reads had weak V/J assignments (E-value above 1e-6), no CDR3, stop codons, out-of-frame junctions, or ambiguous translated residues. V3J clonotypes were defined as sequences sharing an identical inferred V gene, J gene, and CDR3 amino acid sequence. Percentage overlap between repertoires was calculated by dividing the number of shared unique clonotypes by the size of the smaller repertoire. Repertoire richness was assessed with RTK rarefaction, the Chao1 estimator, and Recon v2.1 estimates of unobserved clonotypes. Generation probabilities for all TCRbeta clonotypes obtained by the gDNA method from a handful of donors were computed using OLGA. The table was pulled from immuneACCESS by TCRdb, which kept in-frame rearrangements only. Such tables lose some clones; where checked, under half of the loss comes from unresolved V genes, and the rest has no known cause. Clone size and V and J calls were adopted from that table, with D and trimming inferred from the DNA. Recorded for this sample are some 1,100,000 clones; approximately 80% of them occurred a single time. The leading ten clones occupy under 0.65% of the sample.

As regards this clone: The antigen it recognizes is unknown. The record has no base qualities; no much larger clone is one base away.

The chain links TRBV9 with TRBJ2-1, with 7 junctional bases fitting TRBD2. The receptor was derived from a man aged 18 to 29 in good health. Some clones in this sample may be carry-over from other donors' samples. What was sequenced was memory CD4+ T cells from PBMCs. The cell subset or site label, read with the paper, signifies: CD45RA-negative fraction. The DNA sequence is TGTGCCAGCAGCGAGACTAGCAAGCCCGGGGGGGAGCAGTTCTTC. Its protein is CASSETSKPGGEQFF.